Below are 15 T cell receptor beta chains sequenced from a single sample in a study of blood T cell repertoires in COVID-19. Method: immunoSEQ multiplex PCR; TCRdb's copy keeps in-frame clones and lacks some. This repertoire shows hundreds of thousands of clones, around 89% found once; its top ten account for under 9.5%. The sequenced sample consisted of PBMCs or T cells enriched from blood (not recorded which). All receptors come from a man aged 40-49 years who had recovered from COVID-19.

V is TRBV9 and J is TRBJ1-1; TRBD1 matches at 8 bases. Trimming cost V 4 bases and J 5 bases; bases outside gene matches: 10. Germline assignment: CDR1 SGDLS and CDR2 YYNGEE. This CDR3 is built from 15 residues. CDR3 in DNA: TGTGCCAGCAGCTCAGAAACAGGGGGATTGACTGAAGCTTTCTTT. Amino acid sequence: CASSSETGGLTEAFF.

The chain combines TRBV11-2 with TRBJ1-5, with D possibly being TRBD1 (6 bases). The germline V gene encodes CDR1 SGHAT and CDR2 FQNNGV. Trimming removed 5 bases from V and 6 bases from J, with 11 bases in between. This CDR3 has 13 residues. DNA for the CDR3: TGTGCCAGCAGCCCTACAGGGATTCAGCCCCAGCATTTT. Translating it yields CASSPTGIQPQHF.

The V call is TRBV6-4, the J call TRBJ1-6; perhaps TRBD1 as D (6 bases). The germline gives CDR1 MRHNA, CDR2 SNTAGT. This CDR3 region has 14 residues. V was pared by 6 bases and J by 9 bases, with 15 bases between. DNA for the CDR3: TGTGCCAGCAGGGAACAACAGGGACGTTCACCCCTCCACTTT. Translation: CASREQQGRSPLHF.

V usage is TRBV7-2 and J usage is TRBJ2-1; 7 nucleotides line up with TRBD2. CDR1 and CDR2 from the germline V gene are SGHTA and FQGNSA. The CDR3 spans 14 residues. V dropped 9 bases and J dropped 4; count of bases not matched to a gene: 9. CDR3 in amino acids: CASQTGTTYNEQFF. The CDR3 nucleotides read TGTGCCAGTCAAACCGGGACTACTTACAATGAGCAGTTCTTC. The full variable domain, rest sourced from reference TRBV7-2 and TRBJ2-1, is GAGVSQSPSNKVTEKGKDVELRCDPISGHTALYWYRQSLGQGLEFLIYFQGNSAPDKSGLPSDRFSAERTGGSVSTLTIQRTQQEDSAVYLCASQTGTTYNEQFFGPGTRLTVL.

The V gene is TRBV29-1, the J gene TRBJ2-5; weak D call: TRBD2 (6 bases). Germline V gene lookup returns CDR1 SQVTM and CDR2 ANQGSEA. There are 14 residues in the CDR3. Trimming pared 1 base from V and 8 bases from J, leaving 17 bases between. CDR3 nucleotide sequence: TGCAGCGTTGAAGGGAAGGTATTGGGAGGAACCCAGTACTTC. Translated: CSVEGKVLGGTQYF.

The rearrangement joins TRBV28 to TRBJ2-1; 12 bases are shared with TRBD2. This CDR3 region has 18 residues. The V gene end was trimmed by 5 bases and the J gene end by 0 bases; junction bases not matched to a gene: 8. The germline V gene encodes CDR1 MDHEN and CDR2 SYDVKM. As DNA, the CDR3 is TGTGCCAGCAGTCCTCATGGACTAGCGGGAAGCTCCTACAATGAGCAGTTCTTC. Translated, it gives CASSPHGLAGSSYNEQFF.

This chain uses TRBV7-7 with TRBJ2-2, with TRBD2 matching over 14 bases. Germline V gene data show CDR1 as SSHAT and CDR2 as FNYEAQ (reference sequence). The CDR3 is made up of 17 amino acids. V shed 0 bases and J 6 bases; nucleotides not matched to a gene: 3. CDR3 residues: CASSLATSGRAAGELFF. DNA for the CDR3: TGTGCCAGCAGCTTAGCGACTAGCGGGAGGGCCGCCGGGGAGCTGTTTTTT.

In nucleotides, the CDR3 is TGTGCCAGCAGTTACTCTCTAGCGGGGGGAACCTACGAGCAGTACTTC. Protein sequence: CASSYSLAGGTYEQYF. The V gene is TRBV6-5, the J gene TRBJ2-7; 11 bases are shared with TRBD2. The CDR3 extends over 16 amino acids. With V trimmed by 0 bases and J by 2 bases, 3 bases remained unmatched. Germline V gene lookup returns CDR1 MNHEY and CDR2 SVGAGI.

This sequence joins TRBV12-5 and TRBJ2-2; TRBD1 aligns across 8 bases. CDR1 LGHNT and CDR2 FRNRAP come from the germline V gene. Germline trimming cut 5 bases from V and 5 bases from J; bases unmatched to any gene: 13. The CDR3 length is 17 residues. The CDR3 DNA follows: TGTGCTAGTGGTCAAATGCGACAGGGGAGTGGAACCGGGGAGCTGTTTTTT. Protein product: CASGQMRQGSGTGELFF.

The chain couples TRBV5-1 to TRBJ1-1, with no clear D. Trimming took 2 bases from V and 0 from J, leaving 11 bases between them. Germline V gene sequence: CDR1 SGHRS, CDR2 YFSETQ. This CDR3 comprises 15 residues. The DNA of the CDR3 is TGCGCCAGCAGCTTATCCACAGCAATGAACACTGAAGCTTTCTTT. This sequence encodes CASSLSTAMNTEAFF.

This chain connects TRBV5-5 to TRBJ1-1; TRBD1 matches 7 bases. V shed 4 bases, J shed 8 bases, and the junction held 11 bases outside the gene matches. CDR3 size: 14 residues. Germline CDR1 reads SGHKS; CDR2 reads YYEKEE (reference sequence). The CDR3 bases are TGTGCCAGCAGCCCCCCGGGGGCACAGGGGGAAGCTTTCTTT. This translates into CASSPPGAQGEAFF.

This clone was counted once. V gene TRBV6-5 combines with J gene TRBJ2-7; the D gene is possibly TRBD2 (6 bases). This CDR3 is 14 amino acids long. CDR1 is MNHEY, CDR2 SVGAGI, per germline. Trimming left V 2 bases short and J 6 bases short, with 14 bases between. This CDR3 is CASSYRGSLREQYF. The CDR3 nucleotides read TGTGCCAGCAGTTACCGGGGGAGTTTGCGCGAGCAGTACTTC.

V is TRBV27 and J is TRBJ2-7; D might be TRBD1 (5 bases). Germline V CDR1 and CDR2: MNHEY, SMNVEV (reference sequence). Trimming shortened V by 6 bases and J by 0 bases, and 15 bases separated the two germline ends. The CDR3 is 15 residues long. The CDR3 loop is CASRTWTSGSYEQYF. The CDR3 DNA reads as TGTGCCAGCAGGACCTGGACATCCGGCTCCTACGAGCAGTACTTC.

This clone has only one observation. The CDR3 protein is CASSPTGLGNSPLHF. As DNA, the CDR3 is TGTGCCAGCAGTCCAACAGGGTTAGGGAATTCACCCCTCCACTTT. The chain carries TRBV6-5 and TRBJ1-6, with D perhaps matching TRBD1 (6 bases). The ends were cut back, 5 bases at V and 7 bases at J, with 15 bases in the middle. CDR1 MNHEY and CDR2 SVGAGI come from the germline V gene. The CDR3 loop spans 15 amino acids.

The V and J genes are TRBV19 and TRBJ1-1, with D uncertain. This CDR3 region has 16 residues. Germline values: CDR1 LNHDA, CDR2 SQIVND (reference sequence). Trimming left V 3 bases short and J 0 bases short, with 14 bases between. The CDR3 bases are TGTGCCAGTAGTATCGGCCAGGATATCATGAACACTGAAGCTTTCTTT. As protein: CASSIGQDIMNTEAFF. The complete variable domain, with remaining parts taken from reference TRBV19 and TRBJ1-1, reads DGGITQSPKYLFRKEGQNVTLSCEQNLNHDAMYWYRQDPGQGLRLIYYSQIVNDFQKGDIAEGYSVSREKKESFPLTVTSAQKNPTAFYLCASSIGQDIMNTEAFFGQGTRLTVV.